These 11 T cell receptor beta chains originate from one sample sequenced in a study of T cell repertoires in cytomegalovirus infection. Each CDR3 protein is one row after TCRdb ran MiXCR on the reads. This table holds approximately 1,000,000 distinct CDR3 sequences, roughly a third found once. Their antigens are not known. The sequencing here drew on cultured CD8+ T cells from PBMCs, taken from culture after CMV antigen stimulation. The receptors were sampled from a human donor in good health (CMV status not recorded). Some clones in this sample may be carry-over from other donors' samples.

In its sample, this clonotype was seen a few times. This chain links TRBV5-6 with TRBJ2-7, with D possibly being TRBD2 (6 bases). Germline CDR1 and CDR2: SGHDT and YYEEEE. The CDR3 loop spans 16 amino acids. V gave up 4 bases and J gave up 4 bases, with 21 bases separating them. The CDR3 nucleotides read TGTGCCAGCAGCCCTACGGGACTCCGCACGGTATACGAGCAGTACGTC. Translated: CASSPTGLRTVYEQYV.

CDR3 region: CASSPDRGLGANVLTF. CDR3 nucleotide sequence: TGTGCCAGCAGTCCCGACAGGGGGCTTGGGGCCAACGTCCTGACTTTC. The chain couples TRBV12-3 or TRBV12-4 to TRBJ2-6; the match to TRBD1 covers 10 bases. V lost 5 bases to trimming and J lost 3 bases; unmatched junction nucleotides: 4. The CDR3 is made up of 16 amino acids.

The chain joins TRBV4-1 to TRBJ2-1; 9 bases line up with TRBD1. This CDR3 is 14 amino acids long. The trim removed 4 bases at V and 8 bases at J, leaving 6 bases unmatched. From germline, CDR1 is MGHRA and CDR2 YSYEKL. CDR3 sequence: CASSPRDRVYEQFF. The CDR3 DNA reads TGCGCCAGCAGCCCCCGGGACAGGGTCTATGAGCAGTTCTTC.

The chain employs TRBV23-1 and TRBJ2-3; 7 nucleotides agree with TRBD1. TRBV23-1 has ORF status, its function being uncertain. The V gene end was trimmed by 0 bases and the J gene end by 0 bases; junction bases not matched to a gene: 21. This CDR3 contains 22 residues. The chain's CDR3 is CASSQSVRCRLVGQASTDTQYF. For the CDR3, the DNA is TGCGCCAGCAGTCAATCAGTTCGCTGCCGGCTAGTTGGACAGGCTAGCACAGATACGCAGTATTTT.

The sample holds a few counts of this clonotype. The CDR3 coding sequence is TGCGCCAGCAGTGAAGACAGCTATGGCTACACCTTC. Protein: CASSEDSYGYTF. The chain has TRBV10-2 and TRBJ1-2, with D maybe TRBD1 (5 bases). CDR1 and CDR2 (germline): WSHSY, SAAADI. This CDR3 is built from 12 residues. Deletions cut 3 bases from V and 4 bases from J, with 6 bases between.

This clonotype has a handful of counts. The chain joins TRBV7-6 to TRBJ1-1, with 9 bases aligning to TRBD1. Trimming at V came to 5 bases and at J to 8 bases, leaving 6 bases not matched to a gene. Germline V lookup: CDR1 SGHVS, CDR2 FNYEAQ. The CDR3 is 13 amino acids. The CDR3 here is CASSNGQGREAFF. The DNA for the CDR3 is TGTGCCAGCAGCAACGGACAGGGGAGGGAAGCTTTCTTT. The full variable domain, completed using reference TRBV7-6 and TRBJ1-1, is GAGVSQSPRYKVTKRGQDVALRCDPISGHVSLYWYRQALGQGPEFLTYFNYEAQQDKSGLPNDRFSAERPEGSISTLTIQRTEQRDSAMYRCASSNGQGREAFFGQGTRLTVV.

The chain employs TRBV27 and TRBJ1-5; tentative D call: TRBD1 (5 bases). The CDR3 totals 17 residues. CDR1 is MNHEY, CDR2 SMNVEV, per germline (reference sequence). The germline V and J ends were trimmed by 7 bases and 4 bases, with 23 bases remaining between them. CDR3 nucleotide sequence: TGTGCCAGCATCGGGAGGCAGGGCCTCATATCAAATCAGCCCCAGCATTTT. It encodes CASIGRQGLISNQPQHF.

The genes are TRBV6-6 and TRBJ2-5; 9 bases map to TRBD1. Germline V gene sequence: CDR1 MNHNY, CDR2 SVGAGI (reference sequence). Trimming at V came to 4 bases and at J to 7 bases, leaving 7 bases not matched to a gene. The CDR3 consists of 14 residues. The CDR3 spells CASSLGGQGWTQYF. The CDR3 DNA follows: TGTGCCAGCAGTTTGGGTGGACAGGGGTGGACCCAGTACTTC.

This clonotype was observed a handful of times. The chain links TRBV12-3 or TRBV12-4 to TRBJ2-2; 7 bases agree with TRBD1. V was clipped by 6 bases and J by 5 bases; unmatched bases: 6. The CDR3 has 14 residues. The CDR3 coding sequence is TGTGCCAGCAGCTCGGGACAGCGTACCGGGGAGCTGTTTTTT. This gives the protein CASSSGQRTGELFF.

The J gene is TRBJ2-1, the V gene TRBV29-1; D tentatively fits TRBD1 or TRBD2 (5 bases each). Germline CDR1 is SQVTM and CDR2 is ANQGSEA. V lost 7 bases and J lost 9, with 16 bases in between. This CDR3 is built from 12 residues. CDR3 nucleotides: TGCAGCGCCGTACCGGGACCCACTGAGCAGTTCTTC. This encodes CSAVPGPTEQFF.

The chain recombines TRBV27 with TRBJ1-1; weak D call: TRBD1 (5 bases). The CDR3 is made up of 14 amino acids. The V gene's germline CDR1 is MNHEY and CDR2 SMNVEV (reference sequence). The V gene lost 6 bases and the J gene lost 1 base, with 12 bases spanning the gap. In DNA, the CDR3 is TGTGCCAGCAGGGTGACAGAGCAGAACACTGAAGCTTTCTTT. Translation: CASRVTEQNTEAFF.